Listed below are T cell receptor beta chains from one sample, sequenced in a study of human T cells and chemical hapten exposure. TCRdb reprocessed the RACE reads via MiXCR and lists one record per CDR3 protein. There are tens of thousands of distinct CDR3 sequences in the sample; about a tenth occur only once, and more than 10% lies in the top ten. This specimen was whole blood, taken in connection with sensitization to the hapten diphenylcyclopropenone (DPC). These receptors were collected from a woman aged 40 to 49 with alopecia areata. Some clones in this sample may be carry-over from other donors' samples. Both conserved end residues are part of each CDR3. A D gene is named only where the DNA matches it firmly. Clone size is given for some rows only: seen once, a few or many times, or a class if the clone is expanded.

TGTGCCAGTAGTATACAGGGGGGCAATCAGCCCCAGCATTTT	CASSIQGGNQPQHF	TRBV19	TRBJ1-5	many	TRBD1
TGTGCCAGCAGCTTGGCCCAGGGGCGGCCCGGAAACACCATATATTTT	CASSLAQGRPGNTIYF	TRBV5-4	TRBJ1-3	many	-
TGTGCCAGCAGCCAAGCCGCGGGGCGGTACAATGAGCAGTTCTTC	CASSQAAGRYNEQFF	TRBV3-1	TRBJ2-1	few	-
TGTGCCAGCAGTTTGCCCTCCTATGGCTACACCTTC	CASSLPSYGYTF	TRBV28	TRBJ1-2	-	-
TGTGCCAGCAGTAGGAGAGACCTAGCCAAAAACATTCAGTACTTC	CASSRRDLAKNIQYF	TRBV6-1	TRBJ2-4	-	-
TGCGCCAGCAGGAATTCCTACATCAGGGGCACCACAGATACGCAGTATTTT	CASRNSYIRGTTDTQYF	TRBV5-1	TRBJ2-3	many	-
TGCAGTGCTAGACCGAGGACAAGGAACACTGAAGCTTTCTTT	CSARPRTRNTEAFF	TRBV20-1	TRBJ1-1	many	-
TGTGCCAGCGGAATTCATGGAAACACCATATATTTT	CASGIHGNTIYF	TRBV3-1	TRBJ1-3	few	-
TGTGCCAGCAGCGATGACAGTAACTATGGCTACACCTTC	CASSDDSNYGYTF	TRBV11-2	TRBJ1-2	many	-
TGTGCCAGCTCATCGCCAACTACGAACACCGGGGAGCTGTTTTTT	CASSSPTTNTGELFF	TRBV18	TRBJ2-2	many	-
TGTGCCAGCAGTAACAAAGGGGGTTATGGAAACACCATATATTTT	CASSNKGGYGNTIYF	TRBV28	TRBJ1-3	many	-
TGTGCCACCAGCGGCGCTGTAGCCAAAAACATTCAGTACTTC	CATSGAVAKNIQYF	TRBV15	TRBJ2-4	many	-
TGTGCCAGCAGTCGGATTACCCAGGGGGCATACTATGGCTACACCTTC	CASSRITQGAYYGYTF	TRBV28	TRBJ1-2	-	TRBD1
TGCAGCGTCCCAGGACAGGGAGACTACAATGAGCAGTTCTTC	CSVPGQGDYNEQFF	TRBV29-1	TRBJ2-1	many	TRBD1
TGCGCCAGCAACTTGGCGGGTGCGGGTGAGCAGTACTTC	CASNLAGAGEQYF	TRBV5-1	TRBJ2-7	many	-
TGTGCCAGCTCACCACGGAGCGGGGGGGTCAATGAGCAGTTCTTC	CASSPRSGGVNEQFF	TRBV18	TRBJ2-1	many	TRBD2
TGTGCCAGCAGCCCCGACAGTAGCAATCAGCCCCAGCATTTT	CASSPDSSNQPQHF	TRBV7-9	TRBJ1-5	-	-
TGCAGTGCTAGAATTGGGTACGAGCAGTACTTC	CSARIGYEQYF	TRBV20-1	TRBJ2-7	many	-
TGTGCCAGCTCACCAGGGACACCCGAAGGGGAGTTCTTC	CASSPGTPEGEFF	TRBV18	TRBJ2-1	-	-
TGCAGCGTTGAAGGGACTAGCGCGTACTCCACAGATACGCAGTATTTT	CSVEGTSAYSTDTQYF	TRBV29-1	TRBJ2-3	-	TRBD2
TGTGCCAGCAAAGGGCGTGGGGTCCCGGGGACCCAGTACTTC	CASKGRGVPGTQYF	TRBV25-1	TRBJ2-5	-	-
TGCGCCAGCAGCCAAGATAGGGGGGTACGGGGCACTGAAGCTTTCTTT	CASSQDRGVRGTEAFF	TRBV4-1	TRBJ1-1	many	-
TGCGCCAGCAGCACGGGGACAGCGAACTATGGCTACACCTTC	CASSTGTANYGYTF	TRBV5-1	TRBJ1-2	few	TRBD1
TGTGCCAGCAAAAGTATGGGCGACGGTGAAAAACTGTTTTTT	CASKSMGDGEKLFF	TRBV6-1	TRBJ1-4	-	-
TGTGCCAGCAGTTTAGCGGGGGGCTCCTATAATTCACCCCTCCACTTT	CASSLAGGSYNSPLHF	TRBV12-3/TRBV12-4	TRBJ1-6	many	-
TGCGCCAGCAGAAACCCACTCAGGGGGGACGAGTACAATGAGCAGTTCTTC	CASRNPLRGDEYNEQFF	TRBV4-1	TRBJ2-1	many	-
TGTGCCAGCGGGACGGAATATTATGCGCCCCTCCACTTT	CASGTEYYAPLHF	TRBV25-1	TRBJ1-6	many	-